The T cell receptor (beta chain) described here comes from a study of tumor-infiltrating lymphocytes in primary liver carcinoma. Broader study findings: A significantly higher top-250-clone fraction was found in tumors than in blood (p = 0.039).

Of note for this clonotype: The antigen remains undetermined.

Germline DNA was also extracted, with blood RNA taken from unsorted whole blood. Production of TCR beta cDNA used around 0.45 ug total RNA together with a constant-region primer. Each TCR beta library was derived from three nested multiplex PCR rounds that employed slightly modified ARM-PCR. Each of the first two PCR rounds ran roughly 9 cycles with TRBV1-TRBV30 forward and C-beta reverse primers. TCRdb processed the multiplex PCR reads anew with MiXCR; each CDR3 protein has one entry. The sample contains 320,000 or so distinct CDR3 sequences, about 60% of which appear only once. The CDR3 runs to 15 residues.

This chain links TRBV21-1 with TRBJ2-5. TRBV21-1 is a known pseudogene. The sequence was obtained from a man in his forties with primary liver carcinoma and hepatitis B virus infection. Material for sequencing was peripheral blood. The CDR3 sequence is CASSKVYRVRETQYF. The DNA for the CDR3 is TGTGCCAGCAGCAAAGTGTATAGGGTTCGAGAGACCCAGTACTTC.